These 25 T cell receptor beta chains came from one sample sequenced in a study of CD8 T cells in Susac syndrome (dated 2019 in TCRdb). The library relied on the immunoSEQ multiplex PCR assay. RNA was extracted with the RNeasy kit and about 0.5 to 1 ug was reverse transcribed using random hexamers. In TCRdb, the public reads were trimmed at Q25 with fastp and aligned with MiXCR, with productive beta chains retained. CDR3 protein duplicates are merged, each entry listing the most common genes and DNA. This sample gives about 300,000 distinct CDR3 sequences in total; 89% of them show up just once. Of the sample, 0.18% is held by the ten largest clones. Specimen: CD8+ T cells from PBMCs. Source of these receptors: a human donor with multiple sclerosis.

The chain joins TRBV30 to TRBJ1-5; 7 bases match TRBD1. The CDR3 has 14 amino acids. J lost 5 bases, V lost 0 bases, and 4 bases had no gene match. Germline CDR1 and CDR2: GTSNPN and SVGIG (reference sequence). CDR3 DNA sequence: TGTGCCTGGAGTGTACGACAGGGCGATCAGCCCCAGCATTTT. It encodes CAWSVRQGDQPQHF.

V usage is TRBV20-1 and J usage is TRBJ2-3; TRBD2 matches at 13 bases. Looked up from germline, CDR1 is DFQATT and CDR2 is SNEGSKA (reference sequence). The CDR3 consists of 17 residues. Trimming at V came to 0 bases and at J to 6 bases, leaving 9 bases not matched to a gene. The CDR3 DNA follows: TGCAGTGCTAGAGATCCAGGACTAGCGGGAGTAGCCGATACGCAGTATTTT. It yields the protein CSARDPGLAGVADTQYF.

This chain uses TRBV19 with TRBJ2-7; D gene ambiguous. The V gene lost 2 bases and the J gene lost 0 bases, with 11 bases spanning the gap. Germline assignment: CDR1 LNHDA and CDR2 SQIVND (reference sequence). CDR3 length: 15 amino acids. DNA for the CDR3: TGTGCCAGTAGTATAAACACTTTCAGCTCCTACGAGCAGTACTTC. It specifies CASSINTFSSYEQYF.

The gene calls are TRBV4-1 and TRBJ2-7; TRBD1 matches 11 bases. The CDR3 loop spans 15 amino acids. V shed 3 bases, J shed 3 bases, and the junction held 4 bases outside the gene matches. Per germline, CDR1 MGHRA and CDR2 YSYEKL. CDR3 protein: CASSQRGQGVYEQYF. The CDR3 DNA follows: TGCGCCAGCAGCCAGAGGGGACAGGGGGTCTACGAGCAGTACTTC.

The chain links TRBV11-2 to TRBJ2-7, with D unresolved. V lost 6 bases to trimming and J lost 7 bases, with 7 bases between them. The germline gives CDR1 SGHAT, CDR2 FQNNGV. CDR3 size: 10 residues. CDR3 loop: CASSLTEQYF. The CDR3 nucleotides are TGTGCCAGCAGTCTGACAGAGCAGTACTTC.

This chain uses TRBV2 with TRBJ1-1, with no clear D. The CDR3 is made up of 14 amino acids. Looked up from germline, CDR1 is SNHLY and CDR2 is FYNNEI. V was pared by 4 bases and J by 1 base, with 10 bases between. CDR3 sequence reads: CASSGFHSNTEAFF. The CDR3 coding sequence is TGTGCCAGCAGTGGCTTTCACTCGAACACTGAAGCTTTCTTT.

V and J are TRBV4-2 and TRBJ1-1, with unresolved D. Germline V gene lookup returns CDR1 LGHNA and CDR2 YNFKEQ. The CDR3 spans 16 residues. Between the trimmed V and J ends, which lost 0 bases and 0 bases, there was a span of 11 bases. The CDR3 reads CASSQDIVSLNTEAFF. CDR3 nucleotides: TGTGCCAGCAGCCAAGACATTGTCAGCTTGAACACTGAAGCTTTCTTT.

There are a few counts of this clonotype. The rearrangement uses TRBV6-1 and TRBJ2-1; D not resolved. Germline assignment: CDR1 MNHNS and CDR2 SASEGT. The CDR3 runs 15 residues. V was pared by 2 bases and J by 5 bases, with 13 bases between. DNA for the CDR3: TGTGCCAGCAGTGAACCCGGGCGGAGACACAATGAGCAGTTCTTC. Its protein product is CASSEPGRRHNEQFF.

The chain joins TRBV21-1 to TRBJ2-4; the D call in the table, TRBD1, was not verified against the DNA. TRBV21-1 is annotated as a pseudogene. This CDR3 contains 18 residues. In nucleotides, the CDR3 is TGTGCCAGCAGCACTCCGGGACAGGGAGTGGTGGCCAAAAACATTCAGTACTTC. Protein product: CASSTPGQGVVAKNIQYF.

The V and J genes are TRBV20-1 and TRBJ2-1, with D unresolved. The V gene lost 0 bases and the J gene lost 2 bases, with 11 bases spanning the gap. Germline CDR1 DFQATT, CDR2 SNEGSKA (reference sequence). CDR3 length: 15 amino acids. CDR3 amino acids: CSARDRALPYNEQFF. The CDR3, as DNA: TGCAGTGCTAGAGATCGCGCCCTCCCCTACAATGAGCAGTTCTTC.

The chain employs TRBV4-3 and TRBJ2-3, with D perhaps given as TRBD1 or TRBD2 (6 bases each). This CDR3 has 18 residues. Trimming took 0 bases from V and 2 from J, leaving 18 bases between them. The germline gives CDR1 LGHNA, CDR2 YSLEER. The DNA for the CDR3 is TGCGCCAGCAGCCAAGATAGTAGTCGGGGGCCCTACACAGATACGCAGTATTTT. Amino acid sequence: CASSQDSSRGPYTDTQYF.

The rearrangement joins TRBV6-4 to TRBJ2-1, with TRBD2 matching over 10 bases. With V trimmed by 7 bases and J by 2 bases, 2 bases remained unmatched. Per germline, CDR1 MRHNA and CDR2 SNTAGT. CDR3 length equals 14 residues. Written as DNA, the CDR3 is TGTGCCAGCACTGGACTAGCGGCCTACAATGAGCAGTTCTTC. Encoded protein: CASTGLAAYNEQFF.

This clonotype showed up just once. CDR3 protein: CNQLTASGTNVLTF. The CDR3 DNA sequence: TGCAATCAATTGACCGCCTCGGGAACCAACGTCCTGACTTTC. The chain recombines TRBV29-1 with TRBJ2-6; the D gene is possibly TRBD2 (5 bases). CDR3 length: 14 amino acids. CDR1 SQVTM and CDR2 ANQGSEA come from the germline V gene.

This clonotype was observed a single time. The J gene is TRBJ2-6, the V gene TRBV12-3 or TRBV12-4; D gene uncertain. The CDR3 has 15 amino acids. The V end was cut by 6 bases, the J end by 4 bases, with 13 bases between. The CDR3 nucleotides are TGTGCCAGCAGGGGGATCAGACCGGGGGCCAACGTCCTGACTTTC. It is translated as CASRGIRPGANVLTF.

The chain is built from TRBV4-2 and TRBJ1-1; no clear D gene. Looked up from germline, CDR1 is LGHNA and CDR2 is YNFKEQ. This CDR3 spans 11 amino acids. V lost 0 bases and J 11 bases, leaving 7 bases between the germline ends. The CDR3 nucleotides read TGTGCCAGCAGCCAAGATTCGGGGGCTTTCTTT. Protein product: CASSQDSGAFF.

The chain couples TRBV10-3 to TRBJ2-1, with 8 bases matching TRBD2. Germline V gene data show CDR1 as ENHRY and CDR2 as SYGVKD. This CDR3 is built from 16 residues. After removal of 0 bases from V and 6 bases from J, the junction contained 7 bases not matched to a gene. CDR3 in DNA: TGTGCCATCAGTGAGTCGAAAACCGGGACTAGCAATGAGCAGTTCTTC. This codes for CAISESKTGTSNEQFF.

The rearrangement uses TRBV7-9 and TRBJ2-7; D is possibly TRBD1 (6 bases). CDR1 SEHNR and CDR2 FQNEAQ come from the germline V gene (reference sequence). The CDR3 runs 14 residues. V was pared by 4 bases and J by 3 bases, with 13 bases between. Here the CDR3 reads CASSSRDTNYEQYF. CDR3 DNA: TGTGCCAGCAGCTCCCGGGACACCAACTACGAGCAGTACTTC.

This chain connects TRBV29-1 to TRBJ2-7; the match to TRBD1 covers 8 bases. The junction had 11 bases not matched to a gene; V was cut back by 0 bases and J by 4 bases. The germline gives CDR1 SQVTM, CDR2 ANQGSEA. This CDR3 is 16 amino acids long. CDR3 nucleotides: TGCAGCGTTGAAGATAGGGACAGGTTGAGCGGGTACGAGCAGTACTTC. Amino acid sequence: CSVEDRDRLSGYEQYF.

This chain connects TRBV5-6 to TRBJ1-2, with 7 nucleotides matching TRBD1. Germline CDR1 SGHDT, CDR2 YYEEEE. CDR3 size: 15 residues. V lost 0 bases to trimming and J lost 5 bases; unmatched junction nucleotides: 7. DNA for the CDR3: TGTGCCAGCAGCTTGGCGGGACAGAAAGTTTATGGCTACACCTTC. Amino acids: CASSLAGQKVYGYTF.

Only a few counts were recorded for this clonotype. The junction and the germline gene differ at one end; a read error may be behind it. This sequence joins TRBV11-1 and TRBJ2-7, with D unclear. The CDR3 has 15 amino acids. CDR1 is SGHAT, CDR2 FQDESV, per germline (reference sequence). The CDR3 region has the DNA TGTGCCAGCAGCTCCCTGGCGGAGAGCTCCTATGAGCAGTACTTC. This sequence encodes CASSSLAESSYEQYF.

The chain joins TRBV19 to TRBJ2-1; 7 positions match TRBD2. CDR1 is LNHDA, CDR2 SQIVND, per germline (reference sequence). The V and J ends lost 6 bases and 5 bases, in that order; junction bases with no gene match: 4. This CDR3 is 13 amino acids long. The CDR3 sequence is CASSGGLNNEQFF. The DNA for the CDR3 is TGTGCCAGTAGCGGGGGACTAAACAATGAGCAGTTCTTC.

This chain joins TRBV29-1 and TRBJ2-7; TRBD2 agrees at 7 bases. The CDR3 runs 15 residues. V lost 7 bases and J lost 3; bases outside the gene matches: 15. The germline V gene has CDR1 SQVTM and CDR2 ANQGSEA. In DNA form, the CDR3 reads TGCAGCGCTACAGGAGCTAGCGGATTTATCTACGAGCAGTACTTC. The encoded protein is CSATGASGFIYEQYF.

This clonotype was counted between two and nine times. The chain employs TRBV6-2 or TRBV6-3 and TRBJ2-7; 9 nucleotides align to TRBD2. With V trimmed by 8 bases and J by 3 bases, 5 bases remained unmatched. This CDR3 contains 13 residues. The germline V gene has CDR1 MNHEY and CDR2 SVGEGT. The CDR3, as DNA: TGTGCCAGCGGCTTAGCGGGGGACTACGAGCAGTACTTC. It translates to CASGLAGDYEQYF.

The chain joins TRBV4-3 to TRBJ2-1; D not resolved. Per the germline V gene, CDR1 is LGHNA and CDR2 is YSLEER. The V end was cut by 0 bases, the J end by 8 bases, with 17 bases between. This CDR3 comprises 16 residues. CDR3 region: CASSQETVLVTHEQFF. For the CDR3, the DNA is TGCGCCAGCAGCCAAGAAACGGTATTAGTAACGCATGAGCAGTTCTTC.

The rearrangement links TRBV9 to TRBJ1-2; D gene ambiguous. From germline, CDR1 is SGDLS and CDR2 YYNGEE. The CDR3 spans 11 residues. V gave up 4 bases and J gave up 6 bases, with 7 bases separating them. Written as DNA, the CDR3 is TGTGCCAGCAGCACCGGGGATGGCTACACCTTC. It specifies CASSTGDGYTF.